This TCR beta chain was observed in a study of siplizumab effects on memory and regulatory T cells. A remark on this clone: Antigen specificity is unknown.

In a few donor pairs, unstimulated naive, memory, effector memory and TEMRA subsets were sequenced. Study-wide points: The study found that siplizumab significantly reduced alloreactive sequences traceable to unstimulated CD4+ memory cells. Naive T cells seemed more diverse than memory cells; they also seemed major alloresponse contributors.

The method was immunoSEQ multiplex PCR; TCRdb's version includes in-frame clones alone and lacks a portion of them. Of approximately 65,000 clones in the sample, less than 90% were seen once. Sequencing was performed on memory CD4+ T cells sorted from blood. The TCR originated in a human donor in good health.

The CDR3, as DNA: TGTGCCAGTAGGAGGGGCCGGGGAAGCAATCAGCCCCAGCATTTT. Amino acid sequence: CASRRGRGSNQPQHF. The chain joins TRBV6-1 to TRBJ1-5, with D maybe TRBD1 (5 bases). This CDR3 is 15 amino acids long. Trimming took 9 bases from V and 1 from J, leaving 16 bases between them. Germline CDR1 and CDR2: MNHNS and SASEGT.